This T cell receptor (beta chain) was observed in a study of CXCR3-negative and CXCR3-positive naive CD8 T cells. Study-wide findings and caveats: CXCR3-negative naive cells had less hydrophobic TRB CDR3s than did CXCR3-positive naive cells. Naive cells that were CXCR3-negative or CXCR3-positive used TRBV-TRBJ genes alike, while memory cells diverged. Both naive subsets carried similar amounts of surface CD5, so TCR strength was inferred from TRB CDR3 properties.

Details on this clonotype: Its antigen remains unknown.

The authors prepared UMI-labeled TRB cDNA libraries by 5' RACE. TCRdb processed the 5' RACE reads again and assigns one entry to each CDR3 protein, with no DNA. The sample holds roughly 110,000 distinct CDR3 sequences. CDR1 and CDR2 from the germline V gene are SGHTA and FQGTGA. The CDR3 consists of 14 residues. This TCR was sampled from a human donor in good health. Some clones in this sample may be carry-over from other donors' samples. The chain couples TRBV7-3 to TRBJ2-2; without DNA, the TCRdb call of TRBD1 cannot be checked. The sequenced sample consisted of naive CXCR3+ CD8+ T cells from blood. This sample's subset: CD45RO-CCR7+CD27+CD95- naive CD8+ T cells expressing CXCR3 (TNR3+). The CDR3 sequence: CASKLGQNTGELFF.